A single sample gave rise to the 9 T cell receptor beta chains below, sequenced in a study of T cells in Graves' hyperthyroidism and ophthalmopathy. TCR beta CDR3 regions were amplified from RNA transcripts. The TCR CDR3 first-round RT-PCR relied on the HTBI primer set. From the multiplex PCR reads, TCRdb called clonotypes with MiXCR, one entry per CDR3 protein. Here the sample spans under 400,000 distinct CDR3 sequences, over 15% being singletons. Sequenced: blood. All receptors derive from a woman in her thirties or forties with Graves' ophthalmopathy.

Ten or more counts support this clonotype. The chain combines TRBV20-1 with TRBJ2-7, with D hard to call. The germline gives CDR1 DFQATT, CDR2 SNEGSKA (reference sequence). The CDR3 is made up of 12 amino acids. The V end was cut by 3 bases, the J end by 5 bases, with 11 bases between. CDR3 amino acids: CSASGVEDEQYF. CDR3 nucleotides: TGCAGTGCTAGCGGTGTAGAGGACGAGCAGTACTTC.

At least ten counts were recorded for this clonotype. The J gene is TRBJ2-7, the V gene TRBV12-3 or TRBV12-4; TRBD1 matches 7 bases. This CDR3 has 15 residues. The trim removed 5 bases at V and 1 base at J, leaving 8 bases unmatched. CDR3 DNA sequence: TGTGCCAGCAGTGGCGACAGGGCAGCTTCCTACGAGCAGTACTTC. Protein: CASSGDRAASYEQYF.

This clonotype was counted ten times or more. The CDR3 sequence: CASSSPVETQYF. CDR3 nucleotide sequence: TGTGCCAGCAGCTCCCCCGTCGAGACCCAGTACTTC. V gene TRBV7-2 combines with J gene TRBJ2-5; no clear D gene. CDR3 length equals 12 residues. The V end lost 4 bases, the J end lost 5 bases, and 8 bases lay between the germline ends. CDR1 is SGHTA and CDR2 is FQGNSA in the germline V gene.

This clonotype was detected many times. The chain has TRBV12-3 or TRBV12-4 and TRBJ2-2; D is unclear. CDR3 size: 14 residues. Trimming left V 9 bases short and J 0 bases short, with 11 bases between. This CDR3 reads CASLTTTNTGELFF. DNA of the CDR3: TGTGCCAGTTTAACAACTACGAACACCGGGGAGCTGTTTTTT.

This clonotype was seen repeatedly, ten times or more. This chain links TRBV28 with TRBJ1-2, with 11 bases lining up with TRBD1. The V gene end was trimmed by 4 bases and the J gene end by 1 base; junction bases not matched to a gene: 5. The CDR3 totals 16 residues. Germline CDR1 is MDHEN and CDR2 is SYDVKM. The CDR3 DNA reads as TGTGCCAGCAGTTCGGACAGGGGGCGAGATAACTATGGCTACACCTTC. Translating gives CASSSDRGRDNYGYTF.

For this clonotype: Relative to the germline gene, one junction end is altered; a read error may explain this. V usage is TRBV29-1 and J usage is TRBJ2-5; D is ambiguous. Germline V lookup: CDR1 SQVTM, CDR2 ANQGSEA. The CDR3 length is 12 residues. The DNA for the CDR3 is TGCAGCGTGGAAGCCCTGCATGAGACCCAGTACTTC. Its translation: CSVEALHETQYF.

This clonotype was recorded many times. The V call is TRBV5-1, the J call TRBJ2-5, with TRBD2 identical over 11 bases. The germline V gene has CDR1 SGHRS and CDR2 YFSETQ. CDR3 size: 15 residues. Trimming removed 0 bases from V and 7 bases from J; junction bases left unmatched: 5. The chain's CDR3 is CASSLGLAGQGTQYF. The CDR3 DNA is TGCGCCAGCAGCTTGGGACTAGCGGGACAGGGGACCCAGTACTTC. Filled out from reference TRBV5-1 and TRBJ2-5, the complete variable domain reads KAGVTQTPRYLIKTRGQQVTLSCSPISGHRSVSWYQQTPGQGLQFLFEYFSETQRNKGNFPGRFSGRQFSNSRSEMNVSTLELGDSALYLCASSLGLAGQGTQYFGPGTRLLVL.

The CDR3 sequence is CASNNVGVFQTQYF. CDR3 nucleotides: TGTGCCAGCAATAACGTGGGAGTATTCCAGACCCAGTACTTC. The chain employs TRBV6-1 and TRBJ2-5; D is perhaps TRBD2 (5 bases). The CDR3 length is 14 residues. Trimming left V 7 bases short and J 6 bases short, with 18 bases between. Germline V gives CDR1 MNHNS, CDR2 SASEGT.

This clonotype showed up many times. The chain is built from TRBV6-5 and TRBJ1-1; D call uncertain. The V and J ends lost 4 bases and 1 base respectively, with 13 bases between them. CDR3 length equals 15 residues. Germline CDR1 is MNHEY and CDR2 is SVGAGI. The CDR3 nucleotides are TGTGCCAGCAGTTTTGGGCGGCCCAAGAACACTGAAGCTTTCTTT. Translating gives CASSFGRPKNTEAFF.